This record covers a single T cell receptor (beta chain). The assay was immunoSEQ multiplex PCR, and TCRdb's table has in-frame clones only and misses some. The sample lists more than 60,000 clones, approximately 95% occurring once. This sample stems from a study of technical replicates of blood from a few donors. In germline, CDR1 is MGHRA, CDR2 YSYEKL. The ends lost 1 base at V and 4 bases at J; junction bases unmatched: 7. This CDR3 comprises 18 residues. The sequence derives from a human donor in good health. The specimen sequenced was T cells isolated from PBMCs. The chain uses TRBV4-1 and TRBJ2-2; 12 bases match TRBD2. CDR3 protein: CASSQGGILAGGTGELFF. The CDR3 nucleotides read TGCGCCAGCAGCCAAGGCGGGATACTAGCGGGGGGCACCGGGGAGCTGTTTTTT.